This TCR beta chain was profiled in a study of blood T cell repertoires in COVID-19. At the level of the study: The United States, Italy and Spain supplied acute and convalescent COVID-19 samples. PBMCs, B-cell-depleted T cells, or T cells were the source of the cDNA or gDNA that made up the material.

Authors' analysis steps: Estimation of nucleated cell counts relied on the amplification of reference gene primers. The table came from immunoSEQ multiplex PCR; TCRdb's copy has only in-frame clones and leaves some out. V and J calls and clone size are copied from that table; D and trimming were computed from the DNA. The data show 650,000 to 800,000 clones, more than 80% seen once. The germline V and J ends were trimmed by 1 base and 0 bases, with 10 bases remaining between them. This CDR3 contains 15 residues. Germline values: CDR1 SEHNR, CDR2 FQNEAQ (reference sequence). In this sample, this clone turned up once.

The sequence came from a woman aged 18-29 years with acute or convalescent COVID-19. The J gene is TRBJ2-7, the V gene TRBV7-9; D remains unclear. Sequences were obtained from peripheral blood. The CDR3 loop reads CASSLGDLFSYEQYF. As DNA, the CDR3 is TGTGCCAGCAGCTTAGGAGATCTATTCTCCTACGAGCAGTACTTC.